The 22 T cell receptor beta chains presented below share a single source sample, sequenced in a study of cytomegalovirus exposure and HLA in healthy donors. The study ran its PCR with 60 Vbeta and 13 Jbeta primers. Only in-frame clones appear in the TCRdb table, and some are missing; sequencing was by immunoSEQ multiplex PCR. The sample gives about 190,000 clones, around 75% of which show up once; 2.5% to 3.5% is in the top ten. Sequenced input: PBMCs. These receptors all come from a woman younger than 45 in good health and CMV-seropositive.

Here the CDR3 reads CASSEKGDYNEQFF. Here the CDR3 DNA reads TGTGCCAGCAGTGAAAAGGGGGACTACAATGAGCAGTTCTTC. The rearrangement links TRBV6-1 to TRBJ2-1; a possible D gene is TRBD1 (6 bases). This CDR3 region has 14 residues. CDR1 and CDR2 (germline): MNHNS, SASEGT. V dropped 2 bases and J dropped 3 bases, with 8 bases sitting between them.

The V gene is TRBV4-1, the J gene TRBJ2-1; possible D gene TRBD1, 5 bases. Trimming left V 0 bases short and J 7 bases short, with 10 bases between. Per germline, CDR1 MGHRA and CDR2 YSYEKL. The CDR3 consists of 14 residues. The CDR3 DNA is TGCGCCAGCAGCCAAGAGATTCACAGGAATGAGCAGTTCTTC. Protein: CASSQEIHRNEQFF.

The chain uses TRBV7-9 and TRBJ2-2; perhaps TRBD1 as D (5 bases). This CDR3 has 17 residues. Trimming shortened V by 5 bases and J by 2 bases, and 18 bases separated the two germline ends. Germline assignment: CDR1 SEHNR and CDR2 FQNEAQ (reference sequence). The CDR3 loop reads CASSPQVFRDNTGELFF. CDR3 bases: TGTGCCAGCAGCCCCCAGGTGTTCAGGGATAACACCGGGGAGCTGTTTTTT.

In nucleotides, the CDR3 is TGTGCCAGCAGTGAAACCGGGACAGCGCCTAATGAAAAACTGTTTTTT. Residues: CASSETGTAPNEKLFF. The rearrangement uses TRBV2 and TRBJ1-4; TRBD1 matches 7 bases. CDR3 length: 16 amino acids. After removal of 2 bases from V and 3 bases from J, the junction contained 6 bases not matched to a gene. Germline V lookup: CDR1 SNHLY, CDR2 FYNNEI.

The CDR3 loop is CASSLETYARIPTDTQYF. The CDR3 region has the DNA TGTGCCAGCAGCTTAGAGACTTATGCCCGCATCCCCACAGATACGCAGTATTTT. The chain links TRBV7-9 to TRBJ2-3; no clear D. CDR3 size: 18 residues. The ends were cut back, 1 base at V and 2 bases at J, with 19 bases in the middle. CDR1 is SEHNR, CDR2 FQNEAQ, per germline (reference sequence).

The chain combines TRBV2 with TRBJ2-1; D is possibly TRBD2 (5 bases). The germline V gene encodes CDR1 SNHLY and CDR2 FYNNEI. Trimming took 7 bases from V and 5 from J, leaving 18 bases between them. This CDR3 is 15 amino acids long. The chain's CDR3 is CASNQATGLNNEQFF. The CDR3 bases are TGTGCCAGCAACCAAGCTACGGGGTTAAACAATGAGCAGTTCTTC.

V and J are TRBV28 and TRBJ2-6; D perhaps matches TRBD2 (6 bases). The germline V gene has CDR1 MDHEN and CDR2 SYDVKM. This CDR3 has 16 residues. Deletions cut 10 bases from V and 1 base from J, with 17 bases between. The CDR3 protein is CATKPGRSSGANVLTF. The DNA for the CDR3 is TGTGCCACCAAGCCGGGGAGGAGTTCTGGGGCCAACGTCCTGACTTTC.

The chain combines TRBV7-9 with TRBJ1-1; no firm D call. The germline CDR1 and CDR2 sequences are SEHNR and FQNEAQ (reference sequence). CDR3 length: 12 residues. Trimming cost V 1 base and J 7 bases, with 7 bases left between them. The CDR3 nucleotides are TGTGCCAGCAGCTTAGAGGAGGGTGAAGCTTTCTTT. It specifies CASSLEEGEAFF.

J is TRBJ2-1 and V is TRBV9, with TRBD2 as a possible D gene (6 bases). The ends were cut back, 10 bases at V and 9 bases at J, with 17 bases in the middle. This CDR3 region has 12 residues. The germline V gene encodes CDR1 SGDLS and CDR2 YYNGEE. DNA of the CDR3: TGTGCCGGTGGAGGGGCCGTAGGTGAGCAGTTCTTC. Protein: CAGGGAVGEQFF.

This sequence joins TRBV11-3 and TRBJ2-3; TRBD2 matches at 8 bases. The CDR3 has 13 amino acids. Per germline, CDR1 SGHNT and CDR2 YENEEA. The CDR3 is CPRREGGTDTQYF. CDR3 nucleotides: TGTCCCCGCCGGGAGGGTGGAACAGATACGCAGTATTTT.

The CDR3 nucleotides are TGTGCCAGCAGTTTAGGTTCTAGCGGGAGGGCCTACAATGAGCAGTTCTTC. It translates to CASSLGSSGRAYNEQFF. The gene calls are TRBV27 and TRBJ2-1; TRBD2 matches 12 bases. V trimming: 2 bases; J trimming: 2 bases; junction bases outside the gene matches: 4. Per the germline V gene, CDR1 is MNHEY and CDR2 is SMNVEV (reference sequence). The CDR3 runs 17 residues.

CDR3 sequence (DNA): TGTGCCAGCACTCGGGGACAGGGAAATCAGCCCCAGCATTTT. Translation: CASTRGQGNQPQHF. The J gene is TRBJ1-5, the V gene TRBV28; 9 bases match TRBD1. V lost 7 bases to trimming and J lost 4 bases; unmatched junction nucleotides: 5. The germline V gene has CDR1 MDHEN and CDR2 SYDVKM. There are 14 residues in the CDR3.

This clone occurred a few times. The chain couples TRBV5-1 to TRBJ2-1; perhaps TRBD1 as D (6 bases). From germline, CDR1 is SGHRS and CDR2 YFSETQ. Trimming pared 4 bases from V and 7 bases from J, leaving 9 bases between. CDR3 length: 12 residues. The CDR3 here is CASSTQGNEQFF. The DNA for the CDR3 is TGCGCCAGCAGCACACAGGGAAATGAGCAGTTCTTC.

The CDR3 DNA follows: TGTGCCAGCAGTTTAAAAAAGGACAGCTCCTACGAGCAGTACTTC. Translating gives CASSLKKDSSYEQYF. This rearrangement joins TRBV27 to TRBJ2-7, with a tentative D call TRBD1 (6 bases). V was trimmed by 2 bases and J by 0 bases, leaving 11 bases between them. The CDR3 runs 15 residues. CDR1 and CDR2 from the germline V gene are MNHEY and SMNVEV (reference sequence).

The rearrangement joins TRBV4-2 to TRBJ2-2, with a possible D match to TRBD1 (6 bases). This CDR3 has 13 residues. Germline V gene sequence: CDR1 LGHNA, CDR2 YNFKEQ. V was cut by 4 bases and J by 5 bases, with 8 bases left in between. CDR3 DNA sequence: TGTGCCAGCAGCCCAGGGGATACCGGGGAGCTGTTTTTT. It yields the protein CASSPGDTGELFF.

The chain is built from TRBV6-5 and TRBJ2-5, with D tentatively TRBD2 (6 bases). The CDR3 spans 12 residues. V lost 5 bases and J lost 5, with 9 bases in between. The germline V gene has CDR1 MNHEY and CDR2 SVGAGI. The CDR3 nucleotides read TGTGCCAGCAGTGAGGGGAGGGAGACCCAGTACTTC. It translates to CASSEGRETQYF.

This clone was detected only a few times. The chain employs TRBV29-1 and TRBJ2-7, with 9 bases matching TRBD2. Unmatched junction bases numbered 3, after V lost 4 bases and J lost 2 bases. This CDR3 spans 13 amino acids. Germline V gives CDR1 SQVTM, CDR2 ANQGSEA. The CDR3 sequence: CSVASGAPYEQYF. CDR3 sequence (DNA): TGCAGCGTTGCTAGCGGGGCTCCCTACGAGCAGTACTTC.

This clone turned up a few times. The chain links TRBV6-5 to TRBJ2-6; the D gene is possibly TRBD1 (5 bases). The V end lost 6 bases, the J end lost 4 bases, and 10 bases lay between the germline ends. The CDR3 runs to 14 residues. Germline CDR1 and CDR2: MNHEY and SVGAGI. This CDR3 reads CASSRQSGANVLTF. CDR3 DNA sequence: TGTGCCAGCAGCCGACAGTCCGGGGCCAACGTCCTGACTTTC.

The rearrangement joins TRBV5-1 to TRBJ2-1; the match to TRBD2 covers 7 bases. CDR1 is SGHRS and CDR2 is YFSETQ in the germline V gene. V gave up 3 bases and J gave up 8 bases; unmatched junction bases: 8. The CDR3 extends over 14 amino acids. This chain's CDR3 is CASSSPSGYYEQFF. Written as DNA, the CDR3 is TGCGCCAGCAGCTCGCCTAGCGGTTATTATGAGCAGTTCTTC.

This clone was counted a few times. The CDR3 DNA follows: TGTGCCGCAAAGCCGGGACAATCCTACGAGCAGTACTTC. Its protein is CAAKPGQSYEQYF. The V gene is TRBV6-1, the J gene TRBJ2-7, with a weak D call TRBD1 (6 bases). Germline V gene sequence: CDR1 MNHNS, CDR2 SASEGT. With 11 bases removed from V and 1 base from J, the gap between germline ends came to 15 bases. The CDR3 is made up of 13 amino acids.

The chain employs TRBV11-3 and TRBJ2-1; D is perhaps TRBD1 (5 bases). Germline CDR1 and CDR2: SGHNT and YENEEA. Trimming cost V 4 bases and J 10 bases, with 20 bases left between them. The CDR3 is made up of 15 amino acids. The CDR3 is CASSWGPVWSGEQFF. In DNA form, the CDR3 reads TGTGCCAGCAGCTGGGGCCCCGTATGGTCAGGCGAGCAGTTCTTC.

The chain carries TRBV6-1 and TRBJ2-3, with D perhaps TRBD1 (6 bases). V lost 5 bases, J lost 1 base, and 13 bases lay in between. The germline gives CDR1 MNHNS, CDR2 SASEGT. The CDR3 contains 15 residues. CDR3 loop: CASSNQGLGTDTQYF. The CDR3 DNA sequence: TGTGCCAGCAGTAACCAGGGGCTCGGCACAGATACGCAGTATTTT.